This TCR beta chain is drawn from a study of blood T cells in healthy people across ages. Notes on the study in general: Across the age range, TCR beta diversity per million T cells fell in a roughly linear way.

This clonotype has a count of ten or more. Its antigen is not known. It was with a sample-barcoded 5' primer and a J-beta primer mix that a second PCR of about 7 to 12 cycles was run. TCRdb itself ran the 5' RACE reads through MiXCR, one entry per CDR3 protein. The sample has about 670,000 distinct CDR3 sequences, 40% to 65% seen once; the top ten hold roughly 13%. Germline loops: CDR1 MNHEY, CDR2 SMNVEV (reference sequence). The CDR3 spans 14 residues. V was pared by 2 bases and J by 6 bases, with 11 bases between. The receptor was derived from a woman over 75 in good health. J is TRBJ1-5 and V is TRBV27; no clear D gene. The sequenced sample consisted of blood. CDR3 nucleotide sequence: TGTGCCAGCAGTTTAATAGGTCGTAGTCAGCCCCAGCATTTT. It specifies CASSLIGRSQPQHF.